A single TCR beta chain is shown here with its context. The antigen remains unidentified. The data belong to a study of early stage breast cancer tumors. Study information: Average read coverage per sample was roughly 10-fold. Overall study results and limits: Tumors had about 2.5-fold higher T cell density and higher clonality than adjacent normal breast tissue. Functional markers like CD4, CD8 and FOXP3 were missed in bulk sequencing. Tumor and normal breast were distinguished via blood comparison in most of the 16 patients.

The ends were cut back, 4 bases at V and 0 bases at J, with 15 bases in the middle. The germline V gene encodes CDR1 MNHEY and CDR2 SMNVEV (reference sequence). CDR3 length: 16 residues. Libraries were prepared by immunoSEQ multiplex PCR; TCRdb keeps only in-frame clonotypes and omits some of them. The table has 20,000 to 25,000 clones, about 75% seen once; the top ten hold about 30%. Material for sequencing was blood. The rearrangement links TRBV27 to TRBJ1-1; D perhaps matches TRBD1 (6 bases). The clonotype was recovered from a person between 55 and 70 years old with breast cancer. This CDR3 reads CASSSRGGGLNTEAFF. The CDR3 region has the DNA TGTGCCAGCAGTTCACGAGGGGGGGGGCTGAACACTGAAGCTTTCTTT.